A single sample is the source of the 10 T cell receptor beta chains below, sequenced in a study of Graves' ophthalmopathy and Graves' hyperthyroidism. Amplification from RNA transcripts yielded the TCR beta CDR3 regions. Amplification began with first-round RT-PCR using HTBI primers, then second-round multiplex PCR was performed. Using its own MiXCR run on the multiplex PCR reads, TCRdb lists one record per CDR3 protein. This table holds over 500,000 distinct CDR3 sequences, about 20% found once. Sequences were obtained from peripheral blood. These receptors all stem from a woman under 30 with stable Graves' hyperthyroidism. Some clones in this sample may be carry-over from other donors' samples.

This clonotype was observed many times. The chain combines TRBV28 with TRBJ2-7, with TRBD2 as a possible D gene (7 bases). From germline, CDR1 is MDHEN and CDR2 SYDVKM. V lost 7 bases to trimming and J lost 3 bases, with 22 bases between them. The CDR3 runs 16 residues. The DNA of the CDR3 is TGTGCCAGCATTCCCGGAAGGGGGGGAGCCGGCTACGAGCAGTACTTC. Protein product: CASIPGRGGAGYEQYF.

This sequence joins TRBV27 and TRBJ2-7, with 9 positions matching TRBD2. The CDR3 contains 14 residues. J was trimmed by 0 bases and V by 10 bases; bases with no gene match: 7. Germline CDR1 is MNHEY and CDR2 is SMNVEV (reference sequence). Here the CDR3 reads CATYWTSDSYEQYF. CDR3 nucleotide sequence: TGTGCCACCTATTGGACTAGCGACTCCTACGAGCAGTACTTC.

This clonotype was detected only a few times. The chain has TRBV6-5 and TRBJ2-5; 8 positions agree with TRBD1. Germline V gene sequence: CDR1 MNHEY, CDR2 SVGAGI. CDR3 size: 14 residues. Losses at the gene ends were 4 bases for V and 5 bases for J; bases not matched to a gene: 6. The CDR3 here is CASSLDRGIETQYF. Here the CDR3 DNA reads TGTGCCAGCAGTTTAGACAGGGGTATCGAGACCCAGTACTTC.

In this sample, this clonotype turned up many times. A read error may produce the germline difference seen at one junction end. The V and J genes are TRBV15 and TRBJ2-7; the D is unclear. Germline V gene lookup returns CDR1 LNHNV and CDR2 YYDKDF (reference sequence). This CDR3 contains 12 residues. CDR3 amino acids: CATSRDDQTRNF. The CDR3, as DNA: TGTGCCACCAGCAGAGATGATCAAACGAGGAACTTC. Looking up the rest from reference TRBV15 and TRBJ2-7 gives the full variable domain: DAMVIQNPRYQVTQFGKPVTLSCSQTLNHNVMYWYQQKSSQAPKLLFHYYDKDFNNEADTPDNFQSRRPNTSFCFLDIRSPGLGDTAMYLCATSRDDQTRNFGPGTRLTVT.

This sequence joins TRBV2 and TRBJ2-2; D not certain. The germline V and J ends were trimmed by 2 bases and 4 bases, with 5 bases remaining between them. Germline assignment: CDR1 SNHLY and CDR2 FYNNEI. There are 13 residues in the CDR3. CDR3 protein: CASSEPGTGELFF. The CDR3 DNA is TGTGCCAGCAGTGAACCAGGCACCGGGGAGCTGTTTTTT. The variable domain in full, with the rest retrieved from reference TRBV2 and TRBJ2-2, is EPEVTQTPSHQVTQMGQEVILRCVPISNHLYFYWYRQILGQKVEFLVSFYNNEISEKSEIFDDQFSVERPDGSNFTLKIRSTKLEDSAMYFCASSEPGTGELFFGEGSRLTVL.

V usage is TRBV20-1 and J usage is TRBJ1-1; D is perhaps TRBD1 (5 bases). Germline loops: CDR1 DFQATT, CDR2 SNEGSKA (reference sequence). The germline V and J ends were trimmed by 2 bases and 3 bases, with 7 bases remaining between them. The CDR3 runs to 12 residues. The CDR3, as DNA: TGCAGTGCTAGAATCAGGGACACTGAAGCTTTCTTT. This encodes CSARIRDTEAFF.

The chain couples TRBV19 to TRBJ1-1; TRBD1 matches at 9 bases. The CDR3 totals 13 residues. The germline V gene encodes CDR1 LNHDA and CDR2 SQIVND (reference sequence). Trimming removed 9 bases from V and 4 bases from J; junction bases left unmatched: 6. In nucleotides, the CDR3 is TGTGCCAGCGAGGACAGGGGTCGCACTGAAGCTTTCTTT. Encoded protein: CASEDRGRTEAFF.

There are many counts of this clonotype. The gene calls are TRBV10-1 and TRBJ1-1; D is unresolved. This CDR3 is built from 15 residues. V was clipped by 2 bases and J by 0 bases, with 10 bases between them. Per germline, CDR1 WNHNN and CDR2 SYGVQD (reference sequence). For the CDR3, the DNA is TGCGCCAGCAGTGAGGGACGGAAAATGAACACTGAAGCTTTCTTT. This encodes CASSEGRKMNTEAFF.

This clonotype was counted ten times or more. The rearrangement uses TRBV6-2 or TRBV6-3 and TRBJ1-5; TRBD1 might be the D (5 bases). Per the germline V gene, CDR1 is MNHEY and CDR2 is SVGEGT. Trimming cost V 7 bases and J 3 bases, with 10 bases left between them. This CDR3 has 13 residues. The CDR3 nucleotides read TGTGCCAGCAACCGGGACCCCAATCAGCCCCAGCATTTT. Its protein is CASNRDPNQPQHF.

This clonotype has ten or more counts. This chain connects TRBV9 to TRBJ1-2; 7 bases are a match to TRBD1. Unmatched junction bases numbered 1, after V lost 0 bases and J lost 2 bases. The CDR3 is made up of 14 amino acids. Germline-derived CDR1 and CDR2 are SGDLS and YYNGEE. CDR3 sequence reads: CASSVGQGNYGYTF. CDR3 sequence (DNA): TGTGCCAGCAGCGTAGGACAGGGAAACTATGGCTACACCTTC.